Shown below are 22 T cell receptor beta chains from a single sample sequenced in a study. TCRdb reprocessed the 5' RACE reads via MiXCR and lists one record per CDR3 protein. Of about 50,000 distinct CDR3 sequences listed, about 15% are singletons. Material for sequencing was naive CD4+ T cells sorted from blood. Stated subset: naive CD4+ T cells, CD4+CD45RA+CD25-. The receptors here all came from a female donor with breast cancer.

A few counts support this clonotype. The chain uses TRBV3-1 and TRBJ2-6; D may correspond to TRBD1 or TRBD2 (6 bases each). Germline-derived CDR1 and CDR2 are LGHDT and YNNKEL (reference sequence). CDR3 length: 16 residues. Trimming took 1 base from V and 2 from J, leaving 9 bases between them. The CDR3 reads CASSQGGGTGANVLTF. CDR3 nucleotides: TGTGCCAGCAGCCAAGGAGGGGGGACTGGGGCCAACGTCCTGACTTTC.

V usage is TRBV29-1 and J usage is TRBJ2-2, with 8 positions matching TRBD1. The V gene end was trimmed by 8 bases and the J gene end by 1 base; junction bases not matched to a gene: 6. CDR3 length: 14 residues. Germline CDR1 SQVTM, CDR2 ANQGSEA. The CDR3 loop is CSLQGAGNTGELFF. The CDR3 coding sequence is TGCAGCTTGCAGGGGGCAGGGAACACCGGGGAGCTGTTTTTT.

This clonotype came up a few times. V and J are TRBV7-3 and TRBJ2-5; 9 bases align to TRBD1. With 3 bases clipped from V and 2 bases from J, the junction kept 4 bases outside the gene matches. This CDR3 is 15 amino acids long. Per germline, CDR1 SGHTA and CDR2 FQGTGA. The CDR3 sequence: CASSFSGTGQETQYF. In DNA, the CDR3 is TGTGCCAGCAGCTTTTCCGGGACAGGGCAAGAGACCCAGTACTTC.

On this clonotype itself: A clone one base away is much larger, so this may be a read error. The chain recombines TRBV11-2 with TRBJ2-7; TRBD1 matches 7 bases. The CDR3 totals 15 residues. Germline CDR1 is SGHAT and CDR2 is FQNNGV. The V gene end was trimmed by 5 bases and the J gene end by 4 bases; junction bases not matched to a gene: 11. The CDR3 nucleotides are TGTGCCAGCAGCCCAATGAGGGACAGAGTATACGAGCAGTACTTC. This sequence encodes CASSPMRDRVYEQYF.

The chain carries TRBV24-1 and TRBJ1-1, with D tentatively TRBD1 (6 bases). The length of the CDR3 is 16 residues. Trimming removed 6 bases at V and 5 bases at J, with 21 bases between. The V gene's germline CDR1 is KGHDR and CDR2 SFDVKD. CDR3 protein: CATSPGQGRGKTEAFF. For the CDR3, the DNA is TGTGCCACCAGTCCCGGCCAGGGGCGAGGGAAGACTGAAGCTTTCTTT.

The chain has TRBV10-3 and TRBJ2-1, with 9 bases that match TRBD1. The CDR3 runs 14 residues. V lost 6 bases and J lost 7; bases outside the gene matches: 7. The germline V gene has CDR1 ENHRY and CDR2 SYGVKD. The CDR3 sequence is CAISPGQGRNEQFF. The CDR3 DNA reads TGTGCCATCAGCCCGGGACAGGGAAGGAATGAGCAGTTCTTC.

This clonotype was seen at least ten times. V and J are TRBV6-1 and TRBJ2-5; D may match TRBD1 or TRBD2 (6 bases each). The CDR3 covers 14 residues. Trimming took 6 bases from V and 4 from J, leaving 15 bases between them. Per the germline V gene, CDR1 is MNHNS and CDR2 is SASEGT. CDR3 coding DNA: TGTGCCAGCAGGGAGCAGGGGAGGTCAGAGACCCAGTACTTC. Its translation: CASREQGRSETQYF.

On this clonotype itself: Just one base apart from a much larger clone, this may be a read error. Given the absence of the conserved phenylalanine or tryptophan at the CDR3 end, a read error is likely. The V gene is TRBV6-2 or TRBV6-3, the J gene TRBJ1-1; perhaps TRBD1 as D (6 bases). The CDR3 is made up of 14 amino acids. Germline V gene data show CDR1 as MNHEY and CDR2 as SVGEGT. V lost 6 bases to trimming and J lost 4 bases, with 15 bases between them. The CDR3 nucleotides are TGTGCCAGCAGCCACGATGGGGGGCGCACTGAAGCTTTCTGT. Its protein product is CASSHDGGRTEAFC.

V usage is TRBV11-2 and J usage is TRBJ2-1; 8 positions agree with TRBD2. J lost 5 bases, V lost 3 bases, and 9 bases had no gene match. Germline loops: CDR1 SGHAT, CDR2 FQNNGV. This CDR3 is built from 16 residues. The CDR3 DNA sequence: TGTGCCAGCAGCTTTAGGGCTAGCGGGCTTAACAATGAGCAGTTCTTC. This gives the protein CASSFRASGLNNEQFF.

In its sample, this clonotype was seen a few times. An end of the junction does not agree with germline; a read error may underlie this. This chain links TRBV20-1 with TRBJ2-1; 7 positions agree with TRBD2. The CDR3 runs 14 residues. Germline V gene lookup returns CDR1 DFQATT and CDR2 SNEGSKA (reference sequence). DNA of the CDR3: TGCAGTGCTAGATGGGCGGGAGACTACGATGAGCAGTTCTTC. Translating it yields CSARWAGDYDEQFF.

This clonotype has at least ten counts. The chain links TRBV29-1 to TRBJ2-1; D remains ambiguous. V was trimmed by 7 bases and J by 1 base, leaving 5 bases between them. The CDR3 contains 11 residues. Germline V gene data show CDR1 as SQVTM and CDR2 as ANQGSEA. Here the CDR3 reads CSGGSYNEQFF. The CDR3, as DNA: TGCAGCGGGGGATCCTACAATGAGCAGTTCTTC.

This clonotype came up many times. The rearrangement uses TRBV20-1 and TRBJ2-1; 8 bases line up with TRBD2. The CDR3 sequence is 16 residues long. V shed 0 bases, J shed 5 bases, and the junction held 9 bases outside the gene matches. Per the germline V gene, CDR1 is DFQATT and CDR2 is SNEGSKA (reference sequence). CDR3 amino acids: CSARDLETSVHNEQFF. Here the CDR3 DNA reads TGCAGTGCTAGAGATCTTGAGACTAGCGTCCACAATGAGCAGTTCTTC.

Comments on this clonotype: Relative to the germline gene, one junction end is altered; a read error may explain this. The rearrangement uses TRBV5-5 and TRBJ1-3; unclear D gene. Germline CDR1 SGHKS, CDR2 YYEKEE (reference sequence). The CDR3 covers 12 residues. The CDR3 sequence: CASGQLGNTIHF. The DNA of the CDR3 is TGTGCCAGCGGCCAGTTGGGAAACACCATACATTTT. The whole variable domain, remainder taken from reference TRBV5-5 and TRBJ1-3, is DAGVTQSPTHLIKTRGQQVTLRCSPISGHKSVSWYQQVLGQGPQFIFQYYEKEERGRGNFPDRFSARQFPNYSSELNVNALLLGDSALYLCASGQLGNTIHFGEGSWLTVV.

There are many counts of this clonotype. The V and J genes are TRBV4-2 and TRBJ2-7; the D gene is possibly TRBD2 (6 bases). V shed 4 bases and J shed 4 bases, with 17 bases lying between them. Per the germline V gene, CDR1 is LGHNA and CDR2 is YNFKEQ. This CDR3 region has 15 residues. The CDR3 region is CASSRGSGAVYEQYF. CDR3 coding DNA: TGTGCCAGCAGCCGGGGATCGGGAGCGGTATACGAGCAGTACTTC.

This clonotype was counted at least ten times. This chain joins TRBV7-9 and TRBJ2-1; 10 bases agree with TRBD2. The CDR3 has 15 residues. After removal of 4 bases from V and 7 bases from J, the junction contained 7 bases not matched to a gene. Germline assignment: CDR1 SEHNR and CDR2 FQNEAQ (reference sequence). The CDR3 loop reads CASSSMGLALNEQFF. CDR3 DNA sequence: TGTGCCAGCAGCTCAATGGGACTAGCGCTTAATGAGCAGTTCTTC. Based on the CDR3 plus reference TRBV7-9 and TRBJ2-1, the full variable domain is DTGVSQNPRHKITKRGQNVTFRCDPISEHNRLYWYRQTLGQGPEFLTYFQNEAQLEKSRLLSDRFSAERPKGSFSTLEIQRTEQGDSAMYLCASSSMGLALNEQFFGPGTRLTVL.

This clonotype was seen only a few times. The DNA of the CDR3 is TGCGCCAGCAGCCTCAAACAGGGCCGTACAGATACGCAGTATTTT. Translating it yields CASSLKQGRTDTQYF. The chain is built from TRBV5-1 and TRBJ2-3; D might be TRBD1 (6 bases). The V and J ends lost 4 bases and 3 bases respectively, with 15 bases between them. Germline values: CDR1 SGHRS, CDR2 YFSETQ. The CDR3 length is 15 residues.

This clonotype has a count of ten or more. The chain couples TRBV7-2 to TRBJ1-2; maybe TRBD1 (6 bases). The CDR3 length is 15 residues. The V gene lost 5 bases and the J gene lost 7 bases, with 20 bases spanning the gap. In germline, CDR1 is SGHTA, CDR2 FQGNSA. The CDR3 region has the DNA TGTGCCAGCAGCCCATACATTCCGGACAGCTCTGGCTACACCTTC. As protein: CASSPYIPDSSGYTF.

This clonotype was seen a few times. The chain joins TRBV5-5 to TRBJ2-7, with D perhaps TRBD1 or TRBD2 (5 bases each). Germline V CDR1 and CDR2: SGHKS, YYEKEE (reference sequence). This CDR3 region has 14 residues. The ends were cut back, 2 bases at V and 3 bases at J, with 12 bases in the middle. This CDR3 is CASSLTGTVYEQYF. DNA for the CDR3: TGTGCCAGCAGCTTAACCGGGACCGTCTACGAGCAGTACTTC.

The sample holds many counts of this clonotype. J is TRBJ2-1 and V is TRBV5-1, with a possible D match to TRBD2 (5 bases). The CDR3 extends over 13 amino acids. The V and J ends lost 3 bases and 5 bases respectively, with 9 bases between them. Germline CDR1 is SGHRS and CDR2 is YFSETQ. For the CDR3, the DNA is TGCGCCAGCAGCTACGGGGATAACAATGAGCAGTTCTTC. It specifies CASSYGDNNEQFF.

This clonotype was observed many times. This chain connects TRBV5-1 to TRBJ2-3; D gene unclear. V lost 2 bases, J lost 4 bases, and 14 bases lay in between. The CDR3 runs to 15 residues. The germline V gene has CDR1 SGHRS and CDR2 YFSETQ. The CDR3 protein is CASSFGIGGSDTQYF. DNA of the CDR3: TGCGCCAGCAGCTTTGGTATTGGTGGATCAGATACGCAGTATTTT.

Many counts were recorded for this clonotype. The V call is TRBV13, the J call TRBJ2-6, with TRBD1 as a possible D gene (5 bases). Germline V CDR1 and CDR2: PRHDT, FYEKMQ (reference sequence). The CDR3 has 15 residues. V dropped 4 bases and J dropped 1 base, with 8 bases sitting between them. CDR3 nucleotides: TGTGCCAGCAGCTCCCAGGGATCTGGGGCCAACGTCCTGACTTTC. This sequence encodes CASSSQGSGANVLTF. Using reference TRBV13 and TRBJ2-6 for the parts outside the CDR3, the full variable domain is AAGVIQSPRHLIKEKRETATLKCYPIPRHDTVYWYQQGPGQDPQFLISFYEKMQSDKGSIPDRFSAQQFSDYHSELNMSSLELGDSALYFCASSSQGSGANVLTFGAGSRLTVL.

The J gene is TRBJ2-3, the V gene TRBV27; 9 nucleotides line up with TRBD2. Per germline, CDR1 MNHEY and CDR2 SMNVEV (reference sequence). V lost 2 bases, J lost 1 base, and 13 bases stayed unmatched. This CDR3 is built from 19 residues. The CDR3 is CASSLNGAGGLLGTDTQYF. Written as DNA, the CDR3 is TGTGCCAGCAGTTTAAACGGAGCGGGAGGCCTATTGGGCACAGATACGCAGTATTTT.